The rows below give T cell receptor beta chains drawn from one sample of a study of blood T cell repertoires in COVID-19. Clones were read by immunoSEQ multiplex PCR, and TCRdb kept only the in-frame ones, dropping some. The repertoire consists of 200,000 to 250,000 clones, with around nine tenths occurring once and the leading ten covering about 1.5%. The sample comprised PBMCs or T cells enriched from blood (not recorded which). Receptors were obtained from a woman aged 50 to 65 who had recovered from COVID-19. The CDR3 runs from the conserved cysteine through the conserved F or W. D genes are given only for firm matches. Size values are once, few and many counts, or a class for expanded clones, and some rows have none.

CDR3 protein: CASSPTLNTEAFF
CDR3 DNA: TGTGCCAGCTCGCCGACATTAAACACTGAAGCTTTCTTT
clone size: -
D gene: -
V gene: TRBV18
J gene: TRBJ1-1

CDR3 protein: CASSLVATITTGELFF
CDR3 DNA: TGCGCCAGCAGCTTGGTGGCTACTATCACCACCGGGGAGCTGTTTTTT
clone size: -
D gene: -
V gene: TRBV5-1
J gene: TRBJ2-2

CDR3 protein: CASRAGRDHYEQYF
CDR3 DNA: TGTGCCAGCAGAGCTGGCAGGGATCATTACGAGCAGTACTTC
clone size: few
D gene: -
V gene: TRBV27
J gene: TRBJ2-7

CDR3 protein: CASTPAQGAGTGELFF
CDR3 DNA: TGTGCCAGCACCCCCGCGCAGGGGGCGGGCACCGGGGAGCTGTTTTTT
clone size: -
D gene: TRBD1
V gene: TRBV28
J gene: TRBJ2-2

CDR3 protein: CASSPLAGGRDTQYF
CDR3 DNA: TGTGCCAGCAGCCCCTTGGCGGGAGGGCGAGATACGCAGTATTTT
clone size: -
D gene: TRBD2
V gene: TRBV11-2
J gene: TRBJ2-3

CDR3 protein: CASSEMAWGDRNTEAFF
CDR3 DNA: TGTGCCAGCAGTGAAATGGCGTGGGGGGACCGGAACACTGAAGCTTTCTTT
clone size: -
D gene: -
V gene: TRBV2
J gene: TRBJ1-1

CDR3 protein: CASSLSRQDSPLHF
CDR3 DNA: TGTGCCAGCAGTTTATCCCGCCAGGATTCACCCCTCCACTTT
clone size: -
D gene: -
V gene: TRBV27
J gene: TRBJ1-6

CDR3 protein: CASSYRGTGELFF
CDR3 DNA: TGTGCCAGCAGTTATCGGGGGACCGGGGAGCTGTTTTTT
clone size: -
D gene: -
V gene: TRBV27
J gene: TRBJ2-2

CDR3 protein: CASSLSSSAGELFF
CDR3 DNA: TGTGCCAGCAGCTTAAGTAGCAGCGCCGGGGAGCTGTTTTTT
clone size: -
D gene: -
V gene: TRBV7-8
J gene: TRBJ2-2

CDR3 protein: CASSLLAGGNTGELFF
CDR3 DNA: TGCGCCAGCAGCTTACTAGCGGGAGGGAACACCGGGGAGCTGTTTTTT
clone size: -
D gene: TRBD2
V gene: TRBV5-1
J gene: TRBJ2-2

CDR3 protein: CASSGPYWDREEKLFF
CDR3 DNA: TGTGCCAGTAGTGGGCCTTATTGGGACAGGGAAGAAAAACTGTTTTTT
clone size: -
D gene: TRBD1
V gene: TRBV19
J gene: TRBJ1-4

CDR3 protein: CASSRDRGAYGYTF
CDR3 DNA: TGTGCCAGCAGCCGAGACAGGGGGGCTTATGGCTACACCTTC
clone size: -
D gene: TRBD1
V gene: TRBV27
J gene: TRBJ1-2

CDR3 protein: CASSPHRTGAYEQYF
CDR3 DNA: TGTGCCAGCAGCCCACATCGGACAGGGGCCTACGAGCAGTACTTC
clone size: -
D gene: TRBD1
V gene: TRBV5-4
J gene: TRBJ2-7

CDR3 protein: CASGFLTGGAILRTEAFF
CDR3 DNA: TGTGCTAGTGGTTTCCTGACAGGGGGCGCGATTCTCCGGACTGAAGCTTTCTTT
clone size: -
D gene: TRBD1
V gene: TRBV12-5
J gene: TRBJ1-1

CDR3 protein: CASSVDRGRNSPLHF
CDR3 DNA: TGTGCCAGCAGCGTAGACAGGGGGCGTAATTCACCCCTCCACTTT
clone size: -
D gene: TRBD1
V gene: TRBV7-9
J gene: TRBJ1-6

CDR3 protein: CASSLPLYRTNEKLFF
CDR3 DNA: TGCGCCAGCAGCCTTCCATTGTACAGAACTAATGAAAAACTGTTTTTT
clone size: -
D gene: -
V gene: TRBV4-1
J gene: TRBJ1-4

CDR3 protein: CASSQGGKNLFYGYTF
CDR3 DNA: TGCGCCAGCAGTCAGGGGGGGAAGAACCTTTTCTATGGCTACACTTTC
clone size: -
D gene: -
V gene: TRBV23-1
J gene: TRBJ1-2

CDR3 protein: CASSPSGQISPGGYTF
CDR3 DNA: TGTGCCAGCTCACCGTCGGGACAGATATCACCGGGAGGCTACACCTTC
clone size: -
D gene: TRBD1
V gene: TRBV18
J gene: TRBJ1-2

CDR3 protein: CASSKPGQINYGYTF
CDR3 DNA: TGTGCCAGTAGTAAGCCGGGACAGATTAACTATGGCTACACCTTC
clone size: -
D gene: TRBD1
V gene: TRBV19
J gene: TRBJ1-2

CDR3 protein: CASSLRQGAMAFF
CDR3 DNA: TGCGCCAGCAGCCTTCGGCAGGGGGCAATGGCTTTCTTT
clone size: -
D gene: TRBD1
V gene: TRBV5-1
J gene: TRBJ1-1

CDR3 protein: CSVLQGAKTDTQYF
CDR3 DNA: TGCAGCGTGTTACAGGGGGCTAAAACAGATACGCAGTATTTT
clone size: -
D gene: TRBD1
V gene: TRBV29-1
J gene: TRBJ2-3

CDR3 protein: CSVGLAEETQYF
CDR3 DNA: TGCAGCGTTGGACTAGCGGAAGAGACCCAGTACTTC
clone size: few
D gene: TRBD2
V gene: TRBV29-1
J gene: TRBJ2-5

CDR3 protein: CASLSVVQGEAFF
CDR3 DNA: TGTGCCAGCTTATCCGTTGTCCAGGGTGAAGCTTTCTTT
clone size: once
D gene: -
V gene: TRBV7-2
J gene: TRBJ1-1

CDR3 protein: CAWSVDRGNRGSGANVLTF
CDR3 DNA: TGTGCCTGGAGTGTAGACCGGGGGAACAGGGGGTCTGGGGCCAACGTCCTGACTTTC
clone size: -
D gene: TRBD1
V gene: TRBV30
J gene: TRBJ2-6

CDR3 protein: CASSPARGSYEQYF
CDR3 DNA: TGTGCCAGCAGCCCAGCGAGAGGGTCCTACGAGCAGTACTTC
clone size: -
D gene: -
V gene: TRBV3-1/TRBV3-2
J gene: TRBJ2-7

CDR3 protein: CATSKPSGRGETQYF
CDR3 DNA: TGTGCCACCAGCAAGCCCAGCGGGAGGGGAGAGACCCAGTACTTC
clone size: few
D gene: TRBD2
V gene: TRBV15
J gene: TRBJ2-5

CDR3 protein: CSVEVSSGSPLHF
CDR3 DNA: TGCAGCGTTGAAGTAAGCAGCGGGTCACCCCTCCACTTT
clone size: -
D gene: -
V gene: TRBV29-1
J gene: TRBJ1-6

CDR3 protein: CASSQDGRVSEAFF
CDR3 DNA: TGTGCCAGCAGCCAAGATGGGAGGGTCAGTGAAGCTTTCTTT
clone size: -
D gene: -
V gene: TRBV3-1/TRBV3-2
J gene: TRBJ1-1

CDR3 protein: CASSHGTGTTQPQHF
CDR3 DNA: TGTGCCAGCAGCCATGGGACAGGGACGACTCAGCCCCAGCATTTT
clone size: -
D gene: TRBD1
V gene: TRBV3-1/TRBV3-2
J gene: TRBJ1-5

CDR3 protein: CASRQSLRSEQYF
CDR3 DNA: TGCGCCAGCCGACAGAGCCTACGATCCGAGCAGTACTTC
clone size: -
D gene: -
V gene: TRBV10-1
J gene: TRBJ2-7

CDR3 protein: CASSPNRDRGQPQHF
CDR3 DNA: TGTGCCAGCAGCCCTAACCGGGACAGGGGCCAGCCCCAGCATTTT
clone size: -
D gene: TRBD1
V gene: TRBV7-2
J gene: TRBJ1-5

CDR3 protein: CSVKTGSNEKLFF
CDR3 DNA: TGCAGCGTAAAGACAGGGAGTAATGAAAAACTGTTTTTT
clone size: few
D gene: TRBD1
V gene: TRBV29-1
J gene: TRBJ1-4

CDR3 protein: CASSVGPQNEQYF
CDR3 DNA: TGTGCCAGCAGCGTAGGGCCCCAGAACGAGCAGTACTTC
clone size: -
D gene: -
V gene: TRBV9
J gene: TRBJ2-7

CDR3 protein: CASSPQSTGDTEAFF
CDR3 DNA: TGTGCCAGCAGCCCCCAATCGACAGGGGACACTGAAGCTTTCTTT
clone size: -
D gene: TRBD1
V gene: TRBV9
J gene: TRBJ1-1

CDR3 protein: CASMMSVTSGIGGELFF
CDR3 DNA: TGCGCCAGCATGATGTCGGTGACTAGCGGGATAGGCGGGGAGCTGTTTTTT
clone size: -
D gene: TRBD2
V gene: TRBV5-1
J gene: TRBJ2-2

CDR3 protein: CSVEDFSGTEAFF
CDR3 DNA: TGCAGCGTTGAAGATTTTTCGGGCACTGAAGCTTTCTTT
clone size: -
D gene: -
V gene: TRBV29-1
J gene: TRBJ1-1

CDR3 protein: CASSSTEGALGSPLHF
CDR3 DNA: TGTGCCAGCAGCTCGACAGAGGGGGCTTTGGGTTCACCCCTCCACTTT
clone size: -
D gene: TRBD1
V gene: TRBV7-6
J gene: TRBJ1-6

CDR3 protein: CASRTGGVVDTQYF
CDR3 DNA: TGCGCCAGCAGAACAGGGGGCGTTGTGGATACGCAGTATTTT
clone size: -
D gene: TRBD1
V gene: TRBV5-1
J gene: TRBJ2-3

CDR3 protein: CASSQDYSEAFF
CDR3 DNA: TGTGCCAGCAGCCAAGATTACAGTGAAGCTTTCTTT
clone size: once
D gene: -
V gene: TRBV3-1/TRBV3-2
J gene: TRBJ1-1

CDR3 protein: CASSLKGANEKLFF
CDR3 DNA: TGTGCCAGCAGCCTGAAGGGGGCTAATGAAAAACTGTTTTTT
clone size: -
D gene: -
V gene: TRBV3-1/TRBV3-2
J gene: TRBJ1-4

CDR3 protein: CASSPEGINEKLFF
CDR3 DNA: TGTGCCAGCTCACCAGAGGGAATAAATGAAAAACTGTTTTTT
clone size: once
D gene: -
V gene: TRBV18
J gene: TRBJ1-4

CDR3 protein: CASSPGTGWGTDTQYF
CDR3 DNA: TGTGCCAGCAGCCCAGGGACAGGTTGGGGCACAGATACGCAGTATTTT
clone size: -
D gene: TRBD1
V gene: TRBV5-6
J gene: TRBJ2-3

CDR3 protein: CASSPFRPKEGETQYF
CDR3 DNA: TGTGCCAGCTCACCGTTCCGGCCGAAGGAGGGGGAGACCCAGTACTTC
clone size: -
D gene: -
V gene: TRBV18
J gene: TRBJ2-5

CDR3 protein: CASRGTEITEAFF
CDR3 DNA: TGTGCCAGCAGGGGGACAGAGATCACTGAAGCTTTCTTT
clone size: -
D gene: TRBD1
V gene: TRBV2
J gene: TRBJ1-1

CDR3 protein: CASSTGQIKETQYF
CDR3 DNA: TGTGCCAGCAGCACGGGACAAATCAAAGAGACCCAGTACTTC
clone size: -
D gene: -
V gene: TRBV3-1/TRBV3-2
J gene: TRBJ2-5

CDR3 protein: CAWRPYWTGDFSGNTIYF
CDR3 DNA: TGTGCCTGGAGGCCTTATTGGACAGGGGACTTCTCTGGAAACACCATATATTTT
clone size: -
D gene: TRBD1
V gene: TRBV30
J gene: TRBJ1-3

CDR3 protein: CASSAPGLAGWPYF
CDR3 DNA: TGTGCCAGCAGTGCTCCGGGACTAGCGGGATGGCCGTATTTT
clone size: -
D gene: TRBD2
V gene: TRBV2
J gene: TRBJ2-3

CDR3 protein: CASSPASSVEQFF
CDR3 DNA: TGTGCCAGCAGCCCAGCATCGTCCGTTGAGCAGTTCTTC
clone size: -
D gene: -
V gene: TRBV7-8
J gene: TRBJ2-1

CDR3 protein: CASRSRLAGIYEQYF
CDR3 DNA: TGTGCCAGCAGATCCAGACTAGCGGGAATCTACGAGCAGTACTTC
clone size: -
D gene: TRBD2
V gene: TRBV27
J gene: TRBJ2-7

CDR3 protein: CASSLRGGYTDTQYF
CDR3 DNA: TGTGCCAGCAGCCTACGGGGGGGCTACACAGATACGCAGTATTTT
clone size: -
D gene: TRBD2
V gene: TRBV5-5
J gene: TRBJ2-3

CDR3 protein: CATQTSPSSYNEQFF
CDR3 DNA: TGTGCCACCCAAACTAGTCCCAGCTCCTACAATGAGCAGTTCTTC
clone size: -
D gene: -
V gene: TRBV10-3
J gene: TRBJ2-1

CDR3 protein: CASSRGLAGSTDTQYF
CDR3 DNA: TGTGCTAGCAGCCGCGGACTAGCGGGAAGCACAGATACGCAGTATTTT
clone size: -
D gene: TRBD2
V gene: TRBV7-7
J gene: TRBJ2-3

CDR3 protein: CASSAGTGPGEQYF
CDR3 DNA: TGTGCCAGCTCAGCCGGGACAGGACCCGGCGAGCAGTACTTC
clone size: -
D gene: TRBD1
V gene: TRBV18
J gene: TRBJ2-7

CDR3 protein: CASSLRTRGYGYTF
CDR3 DNA: TGTGCCAGTAGTCTACGGACCAGGGGCTATGGCTACACCTTC
clone size: -
D gene: -
V gene: TRBV19
J gene: TRBJ1-2